These 19 T cell receptor beta chains were sequenced from one sample in a study of cytotoxic CD8 clonotypes in ibrutinib-treated CLL. Sequenced by immunoSEQ multiplex PCR; TCRdb stores in-frame clones only, minus some. The sample holds fewer than 45,000 clones, about 50% seen once. The source material was PBMCs, sampled before ibrutinib treatment. These TCRs come from a human donor with chronic lymphocytic leukemia.

The chain couples TRBV30 to TRBJ2-3, with a weak D call TRBD2 (6 bases). CDR1 and CDR2 (germline): GTSNPN, SVGIG (reference sequence). CDR3 size: 16 residues. Deletions cut 0 bases from V and 7 bases from J, with 20 bases between. The CDR3 DNA reads as TGTGCCTGGAGTGTACCGGCCGGCAGCGGGCGAAATACGCAGTATTTT. Translated: CAWSVPAGSGRNTQYF.

The V call is TRBV12-5, the J call TRBJ1-5; no clear D gene. The CDR3 runs to 19 residues. Deletions cut 5 bases from V and 1 base from J, with 24 bases between. Germline CDR1 LGHNT, CDR2 FRNRAP. The CDR3 DNA is TGTGCTAGTGGTACAGTAAGCCTGACCCAGAGACCAAGCAATCAGCCCCAGCATTTT. It is translated as CASGTVSLTQRPSNQPQHF.

The chain uses TRBV5-1 and TRBJ1-1, with D uncertain. Germline V gives CDR1 SGHRS, CDR2 YFSETQ. The CDR3 loop spans 13 amino acids. V was clipped by 2 bases and J by 1 base, with 6 bases between them. The CDR3 region has the DNA TGCGCCAGCAGCTTCGCAGGGAACACTGAAGCTTTCTTT. Encoded protein: CASSFAGNTEAFF.

This clone was recorded a few times. This chain uses TRBV18 with TRBJ1-5, with D tentatively TRBD1 (6 bases). V dropped 6 bases and J dropped 0 bases, with 15 bases sitting between them. Germline-derived CDR1 and CDR2 are KGHSH and LQKENI. CDR3 length: 16 amino acids. Written as DNA, the CDR3 is TGTGCCAGCTCCCGGGTGGGGGGCGTTAGCAATCAGCCCCAGCATTTT. It translates to CASSRVGGVSNQPQHF.

The chain uses TRBV9 and TRBJ2-3; perhaps D is TRBD1 or TRBD2 (5 bases each). The V gene's germline CDR1 is SGDLS and CDR2 YYNGEE. V gave up 0 bases and J gave up 5 bases, with 10 bases separating them. This CDR3 comprises 14 residues. The CDR3 coding sequence is TGTGCCAGCAGCGTAGGGGGGTATGGAGATACGCAGTATTTT. Translated: CASSVGGYGDTQYF.

The chain carries TRBV7-6 and TRBJ2-7; 8 bases are a match to TRBD1. V shed 5 bases, J shed 6 bases, and the junction held 6 bases outside the gene matches. Germline loops: CDR1 SGHVS, CDR2 FNYEAQ. The CDR3 has 13 residues. The CDR3 loop reads CASSMTGDGEQYF. CDR3 coding DNA: TGTGCCAGCAGCATGACAGGGGATGGCGAGCAGTACTTC.

The V gene is TRBV6-1, the J gene TRBJ1-2, with unresolved D. The V gene's germline CDR1 is MNHNS and CDR2 SASEGT. V gave up 1 base and J gave up 0 bases, with 9 bases separating them. This CDR3 is built from 15 residues. The CDR3 DNA follows: TGTGCCAGCAGTGAAGTCGGGAGGGCTAACTATGGCTACACCTTC. It encodes CASSEVGRANYGYTF.

The genes are TRBV4-1 and TRBJ1-3; D possibly corresponds to TRBD1 (5 bases). Trimming stripped 4 bases from V and 0 bases from J, with 16 bases between. Per germline, CDR1 MGHRA and CDR2 YSYEKL. The CDR3 runs to 17 residues. CDR3 in DNA: TGCGCCAGCAGCCTTATAGGGGATCACCGCTCTGGAAACACCATATATTTT. Translated, it gives CASSLIGDHRSGNTIYF.

This clone showed up just a few times. V is TRBV7-9 and J is TRBJ1-2, with D maybe TRBD1 (6 bases). The length of the CDR3 is 16 residues. Germline-derived CDR1 and CDR2 are SEHNR and FQNEAQ (reference sequence). The ends were cut back, 6 bases at V and 6 bases at J, with 23 bases in the middle. The CDR3 bases are TGTGCCAGCAGTTCCCGGGACATACTCTTTTCCAATGGCTACACCTTC. This gives the protein CASSSRDILFSNGYTF.

Only one count was recorded for this clone. The chain is built from TRBV28 and TRBJ1-6; TRBD1 agrees at 7 bases. Looked up from germline, CDR1 is MDHEN and CDR2 is SYDVKM. V was pared by 2 bases and J by 7 bases, with 14 bases of the junction left unmatched. The CDR3 sequence is 18 residues long. CDR3 loop: CASSLRLLVGQMNSPLHF. CDR3 sequence (DNA): TGTGCCAGCAGTTTACGTCTGCTCGTGGGACAGATGAATTCACCCCTCCACTTT.

The J gene is TRBJ1-2, the V gene TRBV27; D is perhaps TRBD1 (6 bases). The germline gives CDR1 MNHEY, CDR2 SMNVEV (reference sequence). This CDR3 has 13 residues. V lost 5 bases and J lost 9, with 16 bases in between. CDR3 protein: CASSPIQGVSYTF. In nucleotides, the CDR3 is TGTGCCAGCAGTCCAATACAGGGCGTAAGCTACACCTTC.

The V and J genes are TRBV6-6 and TRBJ1-2; 10 nucleotides line up with TRBD1. From germline, CDR1 is MNHNY and CDR2 SVGAGI (reference sequence). With 3 bases clipped from V and 6 bases from J, the junction kept 7 bases outside the gene matches. The CDR3 is made up of 15 amino acids. The CDR3 is CASSYIRQGADGYTF. The CDR3 DNA follows: TGTGCCAGCAGTTATATAAGACAGGGGGCGGATGGCTACACCTTC.

V and J are TRBV5-4 and TRBJ2-2, with D tentatively TRBD2 (6 bases). The germline CDR1 and CDR2 sequences are SGHNT and YYREEE (reference sequence). Trimming pared 0 bases from V and 0 bases from J, leaving 6 bases between. The CDR3 consists of 15 residues. The CDR3 sequence is CASSLGGANTGELFF. CDR3 sequence (DNA): TGTGCCAGCAGCTTGGGCGGGGCGAACACCGGGGAGCTGTTTTTT.

The chain is built from TRBV5-6 and TRBJ2-3, with D uncertain. Germline lookup yields CDR1 SGHDT and CDR2 YYEEEE. Deletions cut 0 bases from V and 10 bases from J, with 9 bases between. The CDR3 length is 12 residues. CDR3: CASSLAPLPQYF. The CDR3 nucleotides read TGTGCCAGCAGCTTGGCCCCACTACCGCAGTATTTT.

This rearrangement joins TRBV19 to TRBJ1-5; tentative D call: TRBD1 (5 bases). Germline values: CDR1 LNHDA, CDR2 SQIVND (reference sequence). This CDR3 has 14 amino acids. V was clipped by 0 bases and J by 4 bases, with 7 bases between them. The CDR3 loop is CASSIETVNQPQHF. CDR3 coding DNA: TGTGCCAGTAGTATAGAGACAGTTAATCAGCCCCAGCATTTT.

CDR3 loop: CASSLTRDPNEKLFF. The CDR3 region has the DNA TGTGCCAGCAGCTTAACAAGAGATCCGAATGAAAAACTGTTTTTT. This chain joins TRBV7-9 and TRBJ1-4; D remains unclear. V was clipped by 2 bases and J by 5 bases, with 12 bases between them. This CDR3 has 15 amino acids. Germline V CDR1 and CDR2: SEHNR, FQNEAQ (reference sequence).

The chain is built from TRBV27 and TRBJ1-4, with a weak D call TRBD1 (6 bases). Trimming cost V 5 bases and J 8 bases, with 18 bases left between them. The CDR3 runs 15 residues. Germline V lookup: CDR1 MNHEY, CDR2 SMNVEV (reference sequence). CDR3 in amino acids: CASSQLEGVGEKLFF. CDR3 bases: TGTGCCAGCAGTCAACTCGAGGGGGTTGGAGAAAAACTGTTTTTT. The variable domain in full, with the rest retrieved from reference TRBV27 and TRBJ1-4, is EAQVTQNPRYLITVTGKKLTVTCSQNMNHEYMSWYRQDPGLGLRQIYYSMNVEVTDKGDVPEGYKVSRKEKRNFPLILESPSPNQTSLYFCASSQLEGVGEKLFFGSGTQLSVL.

The CDR3 nucleotides are TGTGCCAGCAGCCCCGGACAGGGGCGCAATCAGCCCCAGCATTTT. It encodes CASSPGQGRNQPQHF. This chain connects TRBV6-1 to TRBJ1-5, with 9 bases fitting TRBD1. The CDR3 is made up of 15 amino acids. Unmatched junction bases numbered 5, after V lost 6 bases and J lost 2 bases. Germline V gene lookup returns CDR1 MNHNS and CDR2 SASEGT.

This clone was observed at least ten times. Other DNA sequences from this sample encode an identical CDR3 as well. The CDR3 DNA is TGTGCCAGCAGTTTGGTGGCAGGGGGCCGTAACTATGGCTACACCTTC. Encoded protein: CASSLVAGGRNYGYTF. This rearrangement joins TRBV28 to TRBJ1-2; 8 bases are shared with TRBD1. The V and J ends lost 3 bases and 1 base, in that order; junction bases with no gene match: 7. CDR1 MDHEN and CDR2 SYDVKM come from the germline V gene. This CDR3 is 16 amino acids long.